The T cell receptor beta chain described here comes from a study of shared clonotypes between healthy human individuals (TCRdb year 2020). Looking at the study overall: A few men and two women, aged 18 to 49 years, made up the cohort. For each donor, CD4 naive and CD4 memory were each given three plates, CD8 naive was given two plates, and CD8 memory was given one plate. The study deeply sequenced blood TCR repertoires of about 5 healthy adults to estimate repertoire size and the extent of clonotype sharing between individuals. Libraries were prepared and TCR repertoires were sequenced by different laboratories using diverse techniques, in order to increase sequencing depth and limit assay-specific biases. Leukapheresis yielded between about 0.9 and 9.5 billion PBMCs per donor. Overall study outcomes, separate from this receptor: Sharing across several donors was observed for around 4.8% of naive CD4, 3.5% of naive CD8, 2% to 2.5% of memory CD4, and roughly 0.43% of memory CD8 clonotypes. Estimated clonotype richness was generally larger for naive than for memory subsets. The genetic and exposure-history diversity represented was limited by the small number of donors. Pairwise subsampling led to the expectation that sequencing depth would affect the degree of clonotype sharing among donors. Only blood was sampled, and tissue TCR repertoires likely differ from those in blood. Incomplete sequencing was indicated by rarefaction of sorted-subset datasets, despite the large sequencing depth. Clonotypes shared by all four sorted-subset donors showed higher generation probabilities than non-shared clonotypes.

For this clone: The antigen it recognizes is unknown. The record has no base qualities; no much larger clone is one base away.

TCR CDR3 regions were amplified from genomic DNA by multiplex PCR using the deep immunoSEQ assay. For each cell subset, the extracted genomic DNA was distributed evenly across all wells of several immunoSEQ 96-well plates, and each plate served as one replicate. For sorted subsets, each replicate PCR was loaded with roughly 0.2 ug genomic DNA, equivalent to 30,000 or so T cell genomes. Purified libraries were quantified with a Qubit 3.0 fluorometer, sized on a Bioanalyzer 2100, and re-quantified with the KAPA Library Quantification kit. Each immunoSEQ 96-well plate was sequenced on its own single-read 150-cycle Illumina NextSeq 550 flow cell. The original pipeline was this. The immunoSEQ output contained only junctional sequences without quality scores, so filtering could not match that applied to full-length reads. Sequences were annotated with PyIR, a Python wrapper for IgBLAST v1.9, using IMGT germline references to assign V/J genes and CDR3. Any read was removed if the V/J assignment was weak (E-value above 1e-6), the CDR3 was missing, or the read contained stop codons, out-of-frame junctions, or ambiguous translated residues. V3J clonotypes were defined by identical inferred V gene, J gene, and CDR3 amino acid sequence. Percentage overlap between repertoires was computed as shared unique clonotypes divided by the size of the smaller repertoire. Repertoire richness was assessed with RTK rarefaction, the Chao1 estimator, and Recon v2.1 estimates of unobserved clonotypes. Generation probabilities were computed with OLGA for all TCRbeta clonotypes obtained by the gDNA method from several donors. Here the immuneACCESS table is served through TCRdb, limited to in-frame sequences with V and J called. Missing clones are a known gap in these copies; in checked studies unresolved V genes cover under half, and the rest lacks a known reason. V and J calls and clone size are as listed in that table; D and trimming were resolved from the DNA. The sample table lists approximately 1.5 million clones, 98% of them with a count of one. The top ten hold about 0.4% of the sample.

Ends trimmed: V by 0 bases, J by 1 base; bases unmatched to a gene: 6. Reading from cysteine to phenylalanine, the CDR3 counts 16 amino acids. Only the CDR3 part of the read is kept: 48 bases, read in frame from the first base. From a lookup of the germline V gene, CDR1 and CDR2 are SGDLS and YYNGEE. Healthy HIV-negative adults with no recently reported acute infections or vaccinations were included as donors. Only Caucasian adults living in Nashville, Tennessee, USA were represented among the donors. CD4+ T cells were enriched by magnetic negative selection; naive cells were then positively selected on CD45RA, and the negative fraction formed the memory subset. Blood was obtained by leukapheresis, after which PBMCs were separated by Ficoll-Histopaque density gradient centrifugation and cryopreserved in liquid nitrogen vapor phase. Purity and quantity of every magnetically sorted T cell population were checked by analytical flow cytometry. Genomic DNA was isolated from every sorted fraction and measured by UV absorbance on a Nanodrop 2000c.

The chain couples TRBV9 to TRBJ1-2; 7 of the junction bases match TRBD1. Sequenced material: naive CD4+ T cells sorted from blood. What this sample's cell subset or site label stands for: CD45RA+ positively selected. This sequence originates from a man aged 25-45 years in good health. The DNA sequence reads TGTGCCAGCAGCGTAGGGGGGACAGCGCTTAACTATGGCTACACCTTC. Translated, it reads CASSVGGTALNYGYTF. The full variable domain, completed from the reference TRBV9 and TRBJ1-2 proteins outside the CDR3, reads DSGVTQTPKHLITATGQRVTLRCSPRSGDLSVYWYQQSLDQGLQFLIQYYNGEERAKGNILERFSAQQFPDLHSELNLSSLELGDSALYFCASSVGGTALNYGYTFGSGTRLTVV.